The entry below gives a single T cell receptor beta chain sequence along with its context. Its matching antigen is unknown. The sample belongs to a study of response to subunit inactivated influenza vaccine. TCRdb re-analysed the RT-PCR reads in MiXCR, keeping a single row per CDR3 protein. The data show about 500,000 distinct CDR3 sequences, approximately 6.9% seen once. Findings and limits, study-wide: Researchers suggested that each seasonal influenza vaccination recruits few new T cells.

The sequence was collected from a man aged 50 to 69 who received an inactivated influenza vaccine. The specimen was PBMCs from blood, collected roughly 24 months after vaccination.

CDR3 sequence (DNA): TGCAGTGCTGAATGGGGGAATATGAACACTGAAGCTTTCTTT. Its translation is CSAEWGNMNTEAFF. The V gene is TRBV20-1, the J gene TRBJ1-1; a weak D match, TRBD1 (5 bases). The CDR3 loop spans 14 amino acids. Trimming stripped 5 bases from V and 0 bases from J, with 13 bases between. Germline V lookup: CDR1 DFQATT, CDR2 SNEGSKA (reference sequence).